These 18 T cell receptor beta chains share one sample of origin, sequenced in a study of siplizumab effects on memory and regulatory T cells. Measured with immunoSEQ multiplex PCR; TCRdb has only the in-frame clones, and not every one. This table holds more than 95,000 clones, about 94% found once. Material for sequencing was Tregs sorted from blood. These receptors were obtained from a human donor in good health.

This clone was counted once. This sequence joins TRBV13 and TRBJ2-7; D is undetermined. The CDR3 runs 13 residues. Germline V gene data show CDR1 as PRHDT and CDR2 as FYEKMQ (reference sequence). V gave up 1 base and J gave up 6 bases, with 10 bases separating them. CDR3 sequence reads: CASSLARVGEQYF. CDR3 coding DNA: TGTGCCAGCAGCTTAGCGCGAGTGGGCGAGCAGTACTTC.

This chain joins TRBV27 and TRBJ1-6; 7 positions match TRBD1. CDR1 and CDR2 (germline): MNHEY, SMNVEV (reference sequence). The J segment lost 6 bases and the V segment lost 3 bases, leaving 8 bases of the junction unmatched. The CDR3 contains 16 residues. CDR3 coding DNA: TGTGCCAGCAGTTTGCACGGGACAGAGACTAATTCACCCCTCCACTTT. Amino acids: CASSLHGTETNSPLHF.

The CDR3, as DNA: TGTGCCAGCAGTGAAGCAATCTGGACCTTC. This translates into CASSEAIWTF. This chain links TRBV2 with TRBJ1-2; D remains unclear. CDR1 and CDR2 (germline): SNHLY, FYNNEI. The length of the CDR3 is 10 residues. V was trimmed by 0 bases and J by 14 bases, leaving 7 bases between them. Full variable domain (outside the CDR3, taken from reference TRBV2 and TRBJ1-2): EPEVTQTPSHQVTQMGQEVILRCVPISNHLYFYWYRQILGQKVEFLVSFYNNEISEKSEIFDDQFSVERPDGSNFTLKIRSTKLEDSAMYFCASSEAIWTFGSGTRLTVV.

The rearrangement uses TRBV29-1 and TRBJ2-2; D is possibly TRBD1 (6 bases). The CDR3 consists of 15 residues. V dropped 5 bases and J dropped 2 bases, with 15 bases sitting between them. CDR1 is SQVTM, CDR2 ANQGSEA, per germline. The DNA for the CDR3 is TGCAGCGTTATTCGATTGGGACACAACACCGGGGAGCTGTTTTTT. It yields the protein CSVIRLGHNTGELFF.

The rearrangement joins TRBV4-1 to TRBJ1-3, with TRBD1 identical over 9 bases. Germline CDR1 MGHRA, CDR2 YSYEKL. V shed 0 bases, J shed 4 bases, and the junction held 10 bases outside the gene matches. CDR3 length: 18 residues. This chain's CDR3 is CASSQERQGVLSGNTIYF. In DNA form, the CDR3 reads TGCGCCAGCAGCCAAGAAAGACAGGGGGTACTTTCCGGAAACACCATATATTTT.

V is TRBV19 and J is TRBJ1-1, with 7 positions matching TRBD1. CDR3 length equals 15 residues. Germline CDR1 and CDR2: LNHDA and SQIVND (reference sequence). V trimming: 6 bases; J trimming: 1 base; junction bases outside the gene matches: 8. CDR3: CASSYGGGGNTEAFF. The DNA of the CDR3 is TGTGCCAGTAGCTATGGAGGGGGCGGGAACACTGAAGCTTTCTTT.

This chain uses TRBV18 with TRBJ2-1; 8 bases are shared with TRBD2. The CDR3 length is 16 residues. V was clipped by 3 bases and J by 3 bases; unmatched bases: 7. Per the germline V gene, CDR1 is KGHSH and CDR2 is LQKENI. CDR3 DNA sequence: TGTGCCAGCTCACCCCGGGAGGGGCAGTTCTACAATGAGCAGTTCTTC. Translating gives CASSPREGQFYNEQFF.

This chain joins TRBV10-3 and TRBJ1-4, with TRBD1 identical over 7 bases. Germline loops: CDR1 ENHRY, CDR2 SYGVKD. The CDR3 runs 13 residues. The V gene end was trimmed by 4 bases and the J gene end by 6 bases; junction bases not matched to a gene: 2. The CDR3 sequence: CAISAGTDEKLFF. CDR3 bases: TGTGCCATCAGTGCCGGGACAGATGAAAAACTGTTTTTT.

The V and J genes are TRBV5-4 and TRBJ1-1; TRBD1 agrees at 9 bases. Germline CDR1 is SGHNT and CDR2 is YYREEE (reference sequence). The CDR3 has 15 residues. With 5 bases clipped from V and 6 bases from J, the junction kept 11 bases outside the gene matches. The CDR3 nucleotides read TGTGCCAGCAGTTTTGGGGGACAGGGAGGCTCTGAAGCTTTCTTT. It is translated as CASSFGGQGGSEAFF.

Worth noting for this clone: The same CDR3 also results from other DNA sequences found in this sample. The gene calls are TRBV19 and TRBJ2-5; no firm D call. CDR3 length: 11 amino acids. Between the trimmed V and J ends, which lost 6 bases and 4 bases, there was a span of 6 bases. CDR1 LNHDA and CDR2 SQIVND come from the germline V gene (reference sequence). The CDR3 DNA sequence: TGTGCCAGTAGCTTCCGAGAGACCCAGTACTTC. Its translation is CASSFRETQYF.

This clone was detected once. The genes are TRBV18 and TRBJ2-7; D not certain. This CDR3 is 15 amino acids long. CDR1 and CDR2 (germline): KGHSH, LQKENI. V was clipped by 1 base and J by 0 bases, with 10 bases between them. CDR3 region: CASSPLPGSSYEQYF. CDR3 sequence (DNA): TGTGCCAGCTCACCACTCCCGGGTAGCTCCTACGAGCAGTACTTC.

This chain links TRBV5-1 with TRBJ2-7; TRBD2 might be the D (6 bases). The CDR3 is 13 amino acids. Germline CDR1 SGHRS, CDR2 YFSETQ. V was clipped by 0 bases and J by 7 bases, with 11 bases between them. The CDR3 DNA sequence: TGCGCCAGCAGCTTGGTGGAGGGTGGGGAGCAGTACTTC. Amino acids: CASSLVEGGEQYF.

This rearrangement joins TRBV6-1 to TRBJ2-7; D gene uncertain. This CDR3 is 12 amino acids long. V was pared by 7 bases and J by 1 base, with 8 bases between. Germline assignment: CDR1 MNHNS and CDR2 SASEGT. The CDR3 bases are TGTGCCAGCACAATACATTCCTACGAGCAGTACTTC. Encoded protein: CASTIHSYEQYF.

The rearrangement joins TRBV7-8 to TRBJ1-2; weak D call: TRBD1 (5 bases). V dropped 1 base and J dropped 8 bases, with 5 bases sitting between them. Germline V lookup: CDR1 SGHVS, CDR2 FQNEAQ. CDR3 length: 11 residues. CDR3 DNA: TGTGCCAGCAGCTTAGGGGGGGGCTACACCTTC. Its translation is CASSLGGGYTF.

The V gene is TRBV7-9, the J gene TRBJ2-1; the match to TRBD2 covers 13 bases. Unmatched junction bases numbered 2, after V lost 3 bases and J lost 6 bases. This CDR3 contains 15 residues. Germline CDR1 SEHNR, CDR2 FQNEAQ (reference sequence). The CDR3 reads CASSFGLAGVNEQFF. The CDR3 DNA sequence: TGTGCCAGCAGCTTCGGACTAGCGGGAGTCAATGAGCAGTTCTTC.

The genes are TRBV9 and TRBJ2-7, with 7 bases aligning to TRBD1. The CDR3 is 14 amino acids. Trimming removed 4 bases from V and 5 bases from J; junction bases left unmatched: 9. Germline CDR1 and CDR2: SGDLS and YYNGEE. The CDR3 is CASSIHPDRDEQYF. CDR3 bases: TGTGCCAGCAGCATCCACCCCGACAGGGACGAGCAGTACTTC.

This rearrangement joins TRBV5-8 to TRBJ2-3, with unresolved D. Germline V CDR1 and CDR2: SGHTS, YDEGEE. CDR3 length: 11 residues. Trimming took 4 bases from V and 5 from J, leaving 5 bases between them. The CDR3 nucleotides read TGTGCCAGCAGCAACCTAGATACGCAGTATTTT. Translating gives CASSNLDTQYF.

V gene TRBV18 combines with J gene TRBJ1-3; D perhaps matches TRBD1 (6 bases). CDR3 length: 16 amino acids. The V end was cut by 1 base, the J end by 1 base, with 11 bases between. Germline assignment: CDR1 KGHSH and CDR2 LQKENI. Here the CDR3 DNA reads TGTGCCAGCTCACCACGGCAGGGGCTATCTGGAAACACCATATATTTT. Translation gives CASSPRQGLSGNTIYF.